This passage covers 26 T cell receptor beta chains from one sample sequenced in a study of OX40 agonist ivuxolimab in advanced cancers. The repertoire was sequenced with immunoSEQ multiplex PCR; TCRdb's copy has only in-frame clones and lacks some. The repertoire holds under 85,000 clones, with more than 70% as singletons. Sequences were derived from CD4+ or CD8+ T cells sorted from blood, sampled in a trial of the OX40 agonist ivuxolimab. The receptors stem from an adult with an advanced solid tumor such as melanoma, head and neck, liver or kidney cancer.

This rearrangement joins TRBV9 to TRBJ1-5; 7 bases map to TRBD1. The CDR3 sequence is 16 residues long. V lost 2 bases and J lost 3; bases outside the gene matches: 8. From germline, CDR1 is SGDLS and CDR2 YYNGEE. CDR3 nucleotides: TGTGCCAGCAGCGTTGGGGGGACAGAGAACAATCAGCCCCAGCATTTT. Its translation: CASSVGGTENNQPQHF.

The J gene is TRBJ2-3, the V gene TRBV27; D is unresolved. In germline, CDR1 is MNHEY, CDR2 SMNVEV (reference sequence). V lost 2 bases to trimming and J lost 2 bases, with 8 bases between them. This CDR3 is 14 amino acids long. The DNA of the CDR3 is TGTGCCAGCAGTTTAAGGGTTGACACAGATACGCAGTATTTT. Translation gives CASSLRVDTDTQYF.

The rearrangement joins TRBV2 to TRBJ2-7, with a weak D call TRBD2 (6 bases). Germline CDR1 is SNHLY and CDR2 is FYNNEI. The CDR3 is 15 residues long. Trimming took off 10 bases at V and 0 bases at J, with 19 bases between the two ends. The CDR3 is CATNAGRIGSYEQYF. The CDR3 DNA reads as TGTGCCACCAACGCGGGACGGATTGGCTCCTACGAGCAGTACTTC.

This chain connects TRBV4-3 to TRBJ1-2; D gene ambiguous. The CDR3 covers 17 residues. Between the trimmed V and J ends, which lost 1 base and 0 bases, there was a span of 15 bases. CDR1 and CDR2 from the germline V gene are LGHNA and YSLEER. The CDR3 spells CASSQVAEMPANYGYTF. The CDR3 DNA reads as TGCGCCAGCAGCCAAGTGGCCGAGATGCCGGCTAACTATGGCTACACCTTC.

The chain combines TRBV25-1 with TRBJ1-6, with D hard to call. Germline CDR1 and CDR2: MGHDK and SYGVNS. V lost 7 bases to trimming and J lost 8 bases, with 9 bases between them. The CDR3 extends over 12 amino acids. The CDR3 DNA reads TGTGCCAGCAATGATGGGTATTCACCCCTCCACTTT. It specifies CASNDGYSPLHF.

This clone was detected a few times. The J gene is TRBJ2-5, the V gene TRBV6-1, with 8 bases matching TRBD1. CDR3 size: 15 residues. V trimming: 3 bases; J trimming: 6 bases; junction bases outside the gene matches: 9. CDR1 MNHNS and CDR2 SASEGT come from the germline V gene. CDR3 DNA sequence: TGTGCCAGCAGTGAGGCGACAGGGGTAATGAAGACCCAGTACTTC. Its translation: CASSEATGVMKTQYF.

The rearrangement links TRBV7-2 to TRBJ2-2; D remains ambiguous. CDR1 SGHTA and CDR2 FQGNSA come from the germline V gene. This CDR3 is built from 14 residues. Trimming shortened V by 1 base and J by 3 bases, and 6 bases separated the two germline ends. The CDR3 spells CASSLDWDTGELFF. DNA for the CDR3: TGTGCCAGCAGCTTAGATTGGGACACCGGGGAGCTGTTTTTT.

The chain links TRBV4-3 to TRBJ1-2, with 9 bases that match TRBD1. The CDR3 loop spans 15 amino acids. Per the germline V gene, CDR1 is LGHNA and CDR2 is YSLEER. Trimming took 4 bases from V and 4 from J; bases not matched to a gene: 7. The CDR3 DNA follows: TGCGCCAGCAGCCGAACCGGGACAGGGAGCTATGGCTACACCTTC. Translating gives CASSRTGTGSYGYTF.

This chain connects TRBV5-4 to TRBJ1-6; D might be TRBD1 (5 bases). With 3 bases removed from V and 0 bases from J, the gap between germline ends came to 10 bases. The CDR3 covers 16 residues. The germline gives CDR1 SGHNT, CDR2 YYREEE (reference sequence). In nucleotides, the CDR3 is TGTGCCAGCAGCTCCGGGGGAATCTCCTATAATTCACCCCTCCACTTT. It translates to CASSSGGISYNSPLHF.

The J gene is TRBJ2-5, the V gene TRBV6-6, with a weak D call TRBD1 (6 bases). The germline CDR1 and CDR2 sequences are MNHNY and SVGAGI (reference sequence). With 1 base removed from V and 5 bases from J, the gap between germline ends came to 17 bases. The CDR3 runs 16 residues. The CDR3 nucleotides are TGTGCCAGCAGTTACTACAGGGTCGGAGTTTCGGAGACCCAGTACTTC. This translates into CASSYYRVGVSETQYF.

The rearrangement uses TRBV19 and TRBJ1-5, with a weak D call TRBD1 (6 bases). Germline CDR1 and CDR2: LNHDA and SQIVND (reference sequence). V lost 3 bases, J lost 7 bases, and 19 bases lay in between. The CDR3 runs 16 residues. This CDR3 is CASSIGRPGGGQPQHF. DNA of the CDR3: TGTGCCAGTAGTATTGGCAGGCCAGGCGGGGGCCAGCCCCAGCATTTT.

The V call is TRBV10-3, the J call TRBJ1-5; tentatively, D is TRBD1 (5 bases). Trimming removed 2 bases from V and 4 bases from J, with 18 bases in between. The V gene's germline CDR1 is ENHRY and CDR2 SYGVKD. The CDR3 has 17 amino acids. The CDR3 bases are TGTGCCATCAGTGAGACTCAGGGATGGGGTAAAAATCAGCCCCAGCATTTT. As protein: CAISETQGWGKNQPQHF.

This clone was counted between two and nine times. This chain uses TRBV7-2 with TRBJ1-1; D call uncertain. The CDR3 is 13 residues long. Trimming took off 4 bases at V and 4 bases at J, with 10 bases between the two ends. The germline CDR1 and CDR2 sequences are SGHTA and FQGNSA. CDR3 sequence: CASSSGYFTEAFF. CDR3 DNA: TGTGCCAGCAGCTCCGGTTATTTCACTGAAGCTTTCTTT.

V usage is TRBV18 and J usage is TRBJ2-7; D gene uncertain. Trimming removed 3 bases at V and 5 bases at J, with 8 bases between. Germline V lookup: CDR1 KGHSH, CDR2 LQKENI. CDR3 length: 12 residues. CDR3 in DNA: TGTGCCAGCTCACCCGGTGAGCACGAGCAGTACTTC. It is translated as CASSPGEHEQYF.

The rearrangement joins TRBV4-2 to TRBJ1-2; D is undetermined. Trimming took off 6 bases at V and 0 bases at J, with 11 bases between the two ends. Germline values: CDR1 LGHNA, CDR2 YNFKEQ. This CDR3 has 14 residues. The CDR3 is CASSGVGTNYGYTF. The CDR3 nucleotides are TGTGCCAGCAGTGGGGTAGGGACTAACTATGGCTACACCTTC.

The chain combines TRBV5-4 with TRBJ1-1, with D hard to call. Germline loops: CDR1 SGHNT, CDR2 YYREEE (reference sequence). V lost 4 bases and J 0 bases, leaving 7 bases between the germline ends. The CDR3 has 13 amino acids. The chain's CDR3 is CASSSSLNTEAFF. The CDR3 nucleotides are TGTGCCAGCAGCAGTAGCTTGAACACTGAAGCTTTCTTT.

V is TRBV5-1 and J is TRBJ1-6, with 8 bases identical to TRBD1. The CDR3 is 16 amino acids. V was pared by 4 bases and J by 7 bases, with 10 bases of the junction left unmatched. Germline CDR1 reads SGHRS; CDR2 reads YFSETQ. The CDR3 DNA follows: TGCGCCAGCAGCGTACTGACAGGGGACATAAATTCACCCCTCCACTTT. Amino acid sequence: CASSVLTGDINSPLHF.

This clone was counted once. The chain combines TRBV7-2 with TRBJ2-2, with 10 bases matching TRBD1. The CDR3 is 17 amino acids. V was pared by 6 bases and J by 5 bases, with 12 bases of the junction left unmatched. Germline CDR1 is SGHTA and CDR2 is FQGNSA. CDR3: CASSLLNPGQGTGELFF. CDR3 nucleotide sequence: TGTGCCAGCAGTTTACTTAATCCGGGACAGGGGACCGGGGAGCTGTTTTTT.

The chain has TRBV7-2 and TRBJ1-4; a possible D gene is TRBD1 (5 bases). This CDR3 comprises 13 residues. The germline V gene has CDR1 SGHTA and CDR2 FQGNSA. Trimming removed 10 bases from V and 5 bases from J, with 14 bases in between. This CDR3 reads CATSRAENEKLFF. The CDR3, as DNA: TGTGCCACATCCAGGGCGGAGAATGAAAAACTGTTTTTT. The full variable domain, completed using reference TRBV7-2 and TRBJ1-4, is GAGVSQSPSNKVTEKGKDVELRCDPISGHTALYWYRQSLGQGLEFLIYFQGNSAPDKSGLPSDRFSAERTGGSVSTLTIQRTQQEDSAVYLCATSRAENEKLFFGSGTQLSVL.

The CDR3 sequence is CASSTGYRADTEAFF. The CDR3 DNA sequence: TGTGCCAGCAGCACCGGATACAGGGCGGACACTGAAGCTTTCTTT. The J gene is TRBJ1-1, the V gene TRBV6-1; TRBD1 might be the D (6 bases). The CDR3 loop spans 15 amino acids. The germline V and J ends were trimmed by 6 bases and 3 bases, with 17 bases remaining between them. Germline CDR1 is MNHNS and CDR2 is SASEGT.

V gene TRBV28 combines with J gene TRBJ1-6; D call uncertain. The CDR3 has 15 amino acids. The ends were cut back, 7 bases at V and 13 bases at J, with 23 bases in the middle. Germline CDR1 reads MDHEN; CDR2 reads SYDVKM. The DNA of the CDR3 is TGTGCCAGCACCGTGGGGTTCAGTCCGTCGTCCCCCCTCCACTTT. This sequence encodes CASTVGFSPSSPLHF. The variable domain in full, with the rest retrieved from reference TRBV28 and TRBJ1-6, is DVKVTQSSRYLVKRTGEKVFLECVQDMDHENMFWYRQDPGLGLRLIYFSYDVKMKEKGDIPEGYSVSREKKERFSLILESASTNQTSMYLCASTVGFSPSSPLHFGNGTRLTVT.

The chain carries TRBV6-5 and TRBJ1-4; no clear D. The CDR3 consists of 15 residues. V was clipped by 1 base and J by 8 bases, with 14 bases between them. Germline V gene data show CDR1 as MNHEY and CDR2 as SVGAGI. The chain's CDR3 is CASSYYGEIAEKLFF. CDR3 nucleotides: TGTGCCAGCAGTTACTACGGGGAAATTGCGGAAAAACTGTTTTTT.

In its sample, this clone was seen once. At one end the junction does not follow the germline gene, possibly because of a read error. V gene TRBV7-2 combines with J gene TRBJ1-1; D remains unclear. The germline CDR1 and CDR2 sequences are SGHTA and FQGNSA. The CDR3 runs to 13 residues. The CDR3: CAGSLDAWAEAFF. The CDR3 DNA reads TGTGCCGGCAGCTTAGATGCTTGGGCTGAAGCTTTCTTT.

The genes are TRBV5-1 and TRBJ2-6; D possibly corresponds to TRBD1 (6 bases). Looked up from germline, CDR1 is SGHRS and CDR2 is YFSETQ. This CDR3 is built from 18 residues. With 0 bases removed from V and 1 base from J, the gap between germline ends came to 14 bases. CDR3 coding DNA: TGCGCCAGCAGCTTGGCCCCCACGCAGGGGTCTGGGGCCAACGTCCTGACTTTC. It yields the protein CASSLAPTQGSGANVLTF. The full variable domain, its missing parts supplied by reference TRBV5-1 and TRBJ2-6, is KAGVTQTPRYLIKTRGQQVTLSCSPISGHRSVSWYQQTPGQGLQFLFEYFSETQRNKGNFPGRFSGRQFSNSRSEMNVSTLELGDSALYLCASSLAPTQGSGANVLTFGAGSRLTVL.

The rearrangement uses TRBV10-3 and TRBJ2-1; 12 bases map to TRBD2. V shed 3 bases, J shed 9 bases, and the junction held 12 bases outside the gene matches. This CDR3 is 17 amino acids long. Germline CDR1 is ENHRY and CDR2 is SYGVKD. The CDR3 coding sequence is TGTGCCATCAGTGAATCCGGACTAGCGGGGACCGCGGGTGAGCAGTTCTTC. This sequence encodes CAISESGLAGTAGEQFF.

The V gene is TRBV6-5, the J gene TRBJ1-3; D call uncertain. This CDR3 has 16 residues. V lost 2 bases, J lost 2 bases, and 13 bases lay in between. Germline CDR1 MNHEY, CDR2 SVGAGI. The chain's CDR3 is CASSYGSRTPGNTIYF. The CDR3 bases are TGTGCCAGCAGTTACGGGTCCCGAACCCCTGGAAACACCATATATTTT.